This entry features one TCR beta chain sequence. A much larger clone lies one base from this, so it may be a read error. The sample belongs to a study of blood T cells in healthy people across ages. The use of a sample-barcoded 5' primer and a J-beta primer mix characterized a second PCR of roughly 6 to 12 cycles. TCRdb redid the calling of the 5' RACE reads with MiXCR, one entry per CDR3 protein. Among about 1.7 million distinct CDR3 sequences listed, about 30% were seen once. The CDR3 covers 15 residues. The germline V gene has CDR1 SGHTA and CDR2 FQGTGA. The material sequenced was blood. This clonotype was obtained from a woman in her thirties in good health. This rearrangement joins TRBV7-3 to TRBJ2-1; 10 bases fit TRBD2. DNA of the CDR3: TGTGCCAGCAGCGTATCCGGGACTAGCGCCCATGAGCAGTTGTTC. Its translation is CASSVSGTSAHEQLF.